The rows below give T cell receptor beta chains drawn from one sample of a study of blood T cell repertoires in COVID-19. Produced via immunoSEQ multiplex PCR; TCRdb's table is partial and in-frame only. The sample lists around 200,000 clones, 85% to 90% occurring once. Sequencing input: PBMCs or T cells enriched from blood (not recorded which). The receptors originated from a man in his forties or fifties who had recovered from COVID-19. CDR3s include the opening cysteine and the closing phenylalanine or tryptophan. A D gene is named only where the DNA matches it firmly. For some rows the clone size is stated as once, few or many, or as a class when expanded; others skip it.

v_gene	d_gene	j_gene	abundance	len	CDR3nt	CDR3aa
TRBV5-1	TRBD2	TRBJ2-3	NA	14	TGCGCCAGCAGCTTAACTAGCGGCACAGATACGCAGTATTTT	CASSLTSGTDTQYF
TRBV15	TRBD1	TRBJ2-7	NA	16	TGTGCCACCAGCAGATCGACAGGGCCCTTTTCCTACGAGCAGTACTTC	CATSRSTGPFSYEQYF
TRBV7-9	NA	TRBJ1-2	NA	14	TGTGCCAGCAGCTTAGGGGCAGCATCTTATGGCTACACCTTC	CASSLGAASYGYTF
TRBV14	NA	TRBJ1-4	NA	17	TGTGCCAGCAGCCTTCTATTGGGGACTGCAACTAATGAAAAACTGTTTTTT	CASSLLLGTATNEKLFF
TRBV2	TRBD1	TRBJ1-5	NA	16	TGTGCCAGCAGCCCTATACAGGGGGCGAGCAATCAGCCCCAGCATTTT	CASSPIQGASNQPQHF
TRBV5-4	NA	TRBJ2-7	NA	14	TGTGCCAGCAGCTTGGACAGGGCGAACTACGAGCAGTACTTC	CASSLDRANYEQYF
TRBV3-1/TRBV3-2	NA	TRBJ2-2	NA	14	TGTGCCAGCAGCCAACAACAAAACACCGGGGAGCTGTTTTTT	CASSQQQNTGELFF
TRBV3-1/TRBV3-2	TRBD1	TRBJ1-4	NA	14	TGTGCCAGCAGCCAATCGACAGGGAGGGAAAAACTGTTTTTT	CASSQSTGREKLFF
TRBV15	TRBD1	TRBJ2-3	NA	18	TGTGCCACCAGCAGATCTATCGCCCTGGGACAGACCACAGATACGCAGTATTTT	CATSRSIALGQTTDTQYF
TRBV5-1	NA	TRBJ1-1	once	14	TGCGCCAGCAGACAGGGAGTTATTGGCACTGAAGCTTTCTTT	CASRQGVIGTEAFF
TRBV30	NA	TRBJ1-1	NA	13	TGTGCCTGGAGTGTAATGAGGAACACTGAAGCTTTCTTT	CAWSVMRNTEAFF
TRBV12-3/TRBV12-4	NA	TRBJ2-7	NA	11	TGTGCCAGCAGTAGCTCTAAGGAGCAGTACTTC	CASSSSKEQYF
TRBV7-8	NA	TRBJ1-5	NA	16	TGTGCCAGCAGCCTACCCCCTCTAGGGGGGGATCAGCCCCAGCATTTT	CASSLPPLGGDQPQHF
TRBV6-5	TRBD1	TRBJ1-1	NA	12	TGTGCCAGGGGACAGTTGAACACTGAAGCTTTCTTT	CARGQLNTEAFF
TRBV9	NA	TRBJ2-1	NA	16	TGTGCCAGCAGCCGGGAGCCCTCGGAAAGATACAATGAGCAGTTCTTC	CASSREPSERYNEQFF
TRBV29-1	NA	TRBJ2-7	NA	15	TGCAGCGTTCTCACTGAGGGGGTCCCTCCCTACGAGCAGTACTTC	CSVLTEGVPPYEQYF
TRBV28	NA	TRBJ1-5	NA	16	TGTGCCAGCAGTTCAGCGGCGGGGGGATGGGTTCAGCCCCAGCATTTT	CASSSAAGGWVQPQHF
TRBV2	TRBD1	TRBJ1-1	NA	12	TGTGCCAGCAGTGAAGGACAGGGCCAAGCTTTCTTT	CASSEGQGQAFF
TRBV24-1	TRBD1	TRBJ2-4	NA	16	TGTGCCACCAGTGGAGACAGGGGGAAAGGGTCCGACATTCAGTACTTC	CATSGDRGKGSDIQYF
TRBV30	NA	TRBJ1-1	few	16	TGTGCCTGGAGTAGGGAGACAGGAGTTATGAACACTGAAGCTTTCTTT	CAWSRETGVMNTEAFF
TRBV14	TRBD1	TRBJ1-1	few	13	TGTGCCAGCAGCCAAAAGTTCTCCGGGACAGCCTTTTTT	CASSQKFSGTAFF
TRBV18	NA	TRBJ2-7	NA	13	TGTGCCAGCACCCCCAAGGAGACCTACGAGCAGTACTTC	CASTPKETYEQYF
TRBV6-5	TRBD1	TRBJ1-1	NA	13	TGTGCCACCCGGACAGGGAAAGACACTGAAGCTTTCTTT	CATRTGKDTEAFF
TRBV9	NA	TRBJ1-4	NA	15	TGTGCCAGCAGCGTATACCGGGGGGTTAATGAAAAACTGTTTTTT	CASSVYRGVNEKLFF
TRBV9	NA	TRBJ1-2	NA	15	TGTGCCAGCAGCGGACCGGTTGGGCTCGGCTATGGCTACACCTTC	CASSGPVGLGYGYTF
TRBV6-5	NA	TRBJ2-1	NA	16	TGTGCCAGCAGTTACTCGATCTCTAGGATCTACAATGAGCAGTTCTTC	CASSYSISRIYNEQFF
TRBV9	TRBD2	TRBJ2-1	once	16	TGTGCCAGCAGCGCGGGACTAGCGGGAACCTACAATGAGCAGTTCTTC	CASSAGLAGTYNEQFF
TRBV19	NA	TRBJ1-5	NA	18	TGTGCCAGTAGTATAGGGCAGGGGCGTCGAAATAGCAATCAGCCCCAGCATTTT	CASSIGQGRRNSNQPQHF
TRBV29-1	NA	TRBJ1-2	NA	13	TGCAGCGTTGATTCCAGCGGAAACTATGGCTACACCTTC	CSVDSSGNYGYTF
TRBV6-5	NA	TRBJ1-4	NA	15	TGTGCCAGCAGTTCCGAGCAGGGGCGTGGGGAAAAACTGTTTTTT	CASSSEQGRGEKLFF
TRBV28	NA	TRBJ1-5	NA	15	TGTGCCAGCAGTTCCCCGGCCTCGAGGAATCAGCCCCAGCATTTT	CASSSPASRNQPQHF
TRBV19	NA	TRBJ1-1	NA	12	TGTGCCAGTAGTAGGAGGAACACTGAAGCTTTCTTT	CASSRRNTEAFF
TRBV15	NA	TRBJ2-1	NA	14	TGTGCCACCGGAAGAACCGACAGGCCGAATGAGCAGTTCTTC	CATGRTDRPNEQFF
TRBV5-5	TRBD2	TRBJ2-1	NA	15	TGTGCCAGCAGCTGGGTAGCGGGGAGCTACAATGAGCAGTTCTTC	CASSWVAGSYNEQFF
TRBV27	TRBD2	TRBJ2-6	once	20	TGTGCCAGCAGTTTACGACCGGGACTAGCGCGATACTCTGGGGCCAACGTCCTGACTTTC	CASSLRPGLARYSGANVLTF
TRBV6-1	NA	TRBJ1-1	NA	15	TGTGCCAGCAGTGAAGAGTTGGGGCCGAACACTGAAGCTTTCTTT	CASSEELGPNTEAFF
TRBV27	TRBD1	TRBJ2-7	NA	17	TGTGCCAGCAGTTCGTCCCGGGACAGGGCCGTCGGTTCGGAGCAGTACTTC	CASSSSRDRAVGSEQYF
TRBV6-1	TRBD1	TRBJ1-1	NA	13	TGTGCCAGCAGTGAATCGACGGACAGGGGTGCTTTCTTT	CASSESTDRGAFF
TRBV9	TRBD1	TRBJ2-1	NA	13	TGTGCCAGCAGCGGCTACGACAGGGATGAGCAGTTCTTC	CASSGYDRDEQFF
TRBV19	TRBD1	TRBJ1-2	NA	15	TGTGCCAGTAGTCTCTCATTGGACAGGCTAAGGGGCTACACCTTC	CASSLSLDRLRGYTF
TRBV4-2	TRBD1	TRBJ2-1	few	14	TGTGCCAGCCGGCCAGGGGGATCCGACAATGAGCAGTTCTTC	CASRPGGSDNEQFF
TRBV2	TRBD1	TRBJ1-2	NA	17	TGTGCCAGCAGCGCCGGCGGGGGGACAGGGAGCGGCTATGGCTACACCTTC	CASSAGGGTGSGYGYTF
TRBV9	NA	TRBJ1-4	NA	16	TGTGCCAGCAGCCCAGGAATGGCAGGGATGGGTGAAAAACTGTTTTTT	CASSPGMAGMGEKLFF
TRBV3-1/TRBV3-2	NA	TRBJ1-2	NA	13	TGTGCCAGCAGCCAGGGGCTTGCTAATGGCTACACCTTC	CASSQGLANGYTF
TRBV29-1	NA	TRBJ1-1	NA	14	TGCAGCGCCCTCGGGGGGGACCTTAACACTGAAGCTTTCTTT	CSALGGDLNTEAFF
TRBV11-2	TRBD1	TRBJ2-7	NA	16	TGTGCCAGCAGCTTAGCCCGGACAGGGGGTTCCTACGAGCAGTACTTC	CASSLARTGGSYEQYF
TRBV13	TRBD1	TRBJ1-3	NA	14	TGTGCTAGCAGGGACAGGGGGCCTGGAAACACCATATATTTT	CASRDRGPGNTIYF
TRBV4-2	TRBD2	TRBJ2-1	few	15	TGTGCCAGCAGCCAACATACCGGGACTACTAGTGAGCAGTTCTTC	CASSQHTGTTSEQFF
TRBV27	TRBD1	TRBJ1-2	NA	15	TGTGCCAGCAGGCCCGGGACAGGGGGTTCCGGGGGCTACACCTTC	CASRPGTGGSGGYTF
TRBV25-1	NA	TRBJ1-1	NA	13	TGTGCCAGCAGTCACGGGGGAAACACTGAAGCTTTCTTT	CASSHGGNTEAFF
TRBV7-2	TRBD1	TRBJ1-1	NA	13	TGTGCCAGCAGCGTATACAGGGGGGGTAAAGCTTTCTTT	CASSVYRGGKAFF
TRBV5-5	TRBD1	TRBJ1-4	NA	14	TGTGCCAGCAGTTCGAGGACAGGGGATGAAAAACTGTTTTTT	CASSSRTGDEKLFF
TRBV24-1	NA	TRBJ2-3	NA	16	TGTGCCACCAGTGATCCAATATCTGGCCGCACAGATACGCAGTATTTT	CATSDPISGRTDTQYF
TRBV14	NA	TRBJ2-7	NA	13	TGTGCCAGCAGCCAGCGGGCGGGTTACGAGCAGTACTTC	CASSQRAGYEQYF
TRBV15	NA	TRBJ1-1	NA	14	TGTGCCACCAGCAGAGATAGGGGGTGGTTGGAAGCTTTCTTT	CATSRDRGWLEAFF
TRBV6-5	TRBD1	TRBJ1-3	NA	15	TGTGCCAGCAGGCTGGACAGGGGGGTTGGAAACACCATATATTTT	CASRLDRGVGNTIYF
TRBV12-5	NA	TRBJ1-2	NA	13	TGTGCTAGTGGCCCACCCGATTTCCTAGGCTACACCTTC	CASGPPDFLGYTF